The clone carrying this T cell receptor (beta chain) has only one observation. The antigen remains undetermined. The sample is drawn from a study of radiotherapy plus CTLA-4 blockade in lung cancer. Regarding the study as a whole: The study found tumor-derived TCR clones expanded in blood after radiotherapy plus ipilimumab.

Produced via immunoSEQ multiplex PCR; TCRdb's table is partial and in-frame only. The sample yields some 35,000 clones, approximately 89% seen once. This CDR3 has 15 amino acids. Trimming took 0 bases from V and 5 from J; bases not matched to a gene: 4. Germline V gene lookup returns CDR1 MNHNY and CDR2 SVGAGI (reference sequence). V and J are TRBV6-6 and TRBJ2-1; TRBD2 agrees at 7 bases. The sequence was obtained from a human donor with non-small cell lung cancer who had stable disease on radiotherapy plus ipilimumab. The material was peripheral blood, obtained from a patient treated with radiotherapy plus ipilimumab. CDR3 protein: CASSYSGLADNEQFF. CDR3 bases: TGTGCCAGCAGTTACTCTGGGCTAGCGGACAATGAGCAGTTCTTC.